Below are 21 T cell receptor beta chains sequenced from a single sample in a study of blood T cell repertoires in COVID-19. Generated by immunoSEQ multiplex PCR, the TCRdb table keeps only in-frame clones and is missing some. The sample shows roughly 80,000 clones, roughly 82% of them seen only once. Sequencing was done on a sample of peripheral blood. These receptors originate from a human donor in a cohort sampled during active COVID-19.

Notes on this clone: The same CDR3 also results from other DNA sequences found in this sample. CDR3 protein: CASSLRDSLYEQYF. In nucleotides, the CDR3 is TGCGCCAGCAGCCTAAGGGACAGTCTCTACGAGCAGTACTTC. The rearrangement uses TRBV5-1 and TRBJ2-7; 7 bases align to TRBD1. The CDR3 runs to 14 residues. Looked up from germline, CDR1 is SGHRS and CDR2 is YFSETQ. V shed 4 bases and J 3 bases; nucleotides not matched to a gene: 7.

The chain couples TRBV6-5 to TRBJ1-3; D possibly corresponds to TRBD1 (6 bases). This CDR3 is built from 16 residues. Germline V gives CDR1 MNHEY, CDR2 SVGAGI. V lost 5 bases and J 3 bases, leaving 17 bases between the germline ends. CDR3 sequence reads: CASSNYRATGGNTIYF. CDR3 DNA: TGTGCCAGCAGTAACTACAGGGCCACTGGTGGAAACACCATATATTTT.

This clone came up once. The gene calls are TRBV5-1 and TRBJ2-3; the match to TRBD1 covers 12 bases. The CDR3 is 16 residues long. V was clipped by 0 bases and J by 6 bases; unmatched bases: 5. Looked up from germline, CDR1 is SGHRS and CDR2 is YFSETQ. CDR3 region: CASSLAGTGGMDTQYF. The DNA of the CDR3 is TGCGCCAGCAGCTTGGCCGGGACAGGGGGCATGGATACGCAGTATTTT.

CDR3 nucleotide sequence: TGTGCCAGCTCACCCAGGGTCACGGATGAAAAACTGTTTTTT. Its protein product is CASSPRVTDEKLFF. The chain links TRBV18 to TRBJ1-4, with a possible D match to TRBD1 (5 bases). Germline V gene data show CDR1 as KGHSH and CDR2 as LQKENI. V lost 3 bases and J lost 6, with 11 bases in between. The CDR3 sequence is 14 residues long.

The genes are TRBV19 and TRBJ2-3; 14 positions match TRBD2. V shed 5 bases and J 0 bases; nucleotides not matched to a gene: 4. The V gene's germline CDR1 is LNHDA and CDR2 SQIVND (reference sequence). There are 17 residues in the CDR3. CDR3 loop: CASSGGTSGGSTDTQYF. The CDR3 DNA is TGTGCCAGTAGTGGCGGGACTAGCGGGGGAAGCACAGATACGCAGTATTTT.

The V and J genes are TRBV27 and TRBJ1-2; 7 bases map to TRBD1. Germline V gene lookup returns CDR1 MNHEY and CDR2 SMNVEV (reference sequence). CDR3 length: 14 residues. J gave up 5 bases and V 5 bases, and 8 bases lay outside the gene matches. This CDR3 is CASSLRDRRYGYTF. CDR3 sequence (DNA): TGTGCCAGCAGTCTTCGGGACAGACGTTATGGCTACACCTTC.

V usage is TRBV28 and J usage is TRBJ2-1, with D perhaps matching TRBD1 (6 bases). CDR3 length: 13 residues. The V gene's germline CDR1 is MDHEN and CDR2 SYDVKM. Between the trimmed V and J ends, which lost 5 bases and 6 bases, there was a span of 11 bases. The CDR3 bases are TGTGCCAGCAGTCGGGCCAGGGGCAATGAGCAGTTCTTC. It specifies CASSRARGNEQFF.

J is TRBJ2-3 and V is TRBV3-1 (or the pseudogene TRBV3-2); 9 bases are shared with TRBD1. V lost 4 bases and J lost 2; bases outside the gene matches: 1. Per germline, CDR1 LGHDT and CDR2 YNNKEL (reference sequence). The CDR3 contains 14 residues. The CDR3 region is CASSRTGVTDTQYF. In DNA form, the CDR3 reads TGTGCCAGCAGCCGGACAGGGGTCACAGATACGCAGTATTTT.

The genes are TRBV5-1 and TRBJ1-6, with D possibly TRBD1 on 6 matching bases. This CDR3 is built from 13 residues. Trimming took off 1 base at V and 9 bases at J, with 8 bases between the two ends. CDR1 is SGHRS, CDR2 YFSETQ, per germline. The chain's CDR3 is CASSLSGVSPLHF. The CDR3 coding sequence is TGCGCCAGCAGCTTGTCAGGGGTTTCACCCCTCCACTTT.

This sequence joins TRBV7-3 and TRBJ1-2; 12 nucleotides line up with TRBD1. CDR3 length: 17 residues. With V trimmed by 4 bases and J by 4 bases, 10 bases remained unmatched. Germline V lookup: CDR1 SGHTA, CDR2 FQGTGA. CDR3 bases: TGTGCCAGCAGCTACCGGGACAGGGGGCGGATCACCTATGGCTACACCTTC. It translates to CASSYRDRGRITYGYTF. Variable domain in full (rest from reference TRBV7-3 and TRBJ1-2): GAGVSQTPSNKVTEKGKYVELRCDPISGHTALYWYRQSLGQGPEFLIYFQGTGAADDSGLPNDRFFAVRPEGSVSTLKIQRTERGDSAVYLCASSYRDRGRITYGYTFGSGTRLTVV.

The chain uses TRBV6-1 and TRBJ2-7; D is unclear. The germline V gene encodes CDR1 MNHNS and CDR2 SASEGT. Trimming stripped 2 bases from V and 5 bases from J, with 7 bases between. The CDR3 length is 12 residues. CDR3 in amino acids: CASSERVDEQYF. CDR3 nucleotides: TGTGCCAGCAGTGAAAGAGTGGACGAGCAGTACTTC.

In this sample, this clone turned up a few times. The V and J genes are TRBV4-1 and TRBJ2-2; 9 nucleotides agree with TRBD2. Germline V gene data show CDR1 as MGHRA and CDR2 as YSYEKL. The CDR3 length is 16 residues. V shed 2 bases, J shed 6 bases, and the junction held 7 bases outside the gene matches. Here the CDR3 DNA reads TGCGCCAGCAGCCAATCCTGGCGGGGGGGCGCCGGGGAGCTGTTTTTT. Residues: CASSQSWRGGAGELFF.

This chain links TRBV20-1 with TRBJ1-2; no reliable D call. This CDR3 comprises 11 residues. The V gene lost 3 bases and the J gene lost 5 bases, with 7 bases spanning the gap. CDR1 DFQATT and CDR2 SNEGSKA come from the germline V gene (reference sequence). The CDR3 is CSASGEYGYTF. DNA for the CDR3: TGCAGTGCTAGTGGCGAATATGGCTACACCTTC.

V usage is TRBV9 and J usage is TRBJ2-3, with 9 bases lining up with TRBD2. CDR3 length: 17 amino acids. Germline CDR1 is SGDLS and CDR2 is YYNGEE. The junction had 11 bases not matched to a gene; V was cut back by 3 bases and J by 3 bases. The CDR3 DNA sequence: TGTGCCAGCAGCGGAAAGCGGGGGGCAGTCGGGACAGATACGCAGTATTTT. It encodes CASSGKRGAVGTDTQYF.

This chain uses TRBV28 with TRBJ1-5; D call uncertain. CDR3 length: 13 amino acids. Trimming left V 7 bases short and J 6 bases short, with 13 bases between. The germline V gene has CDR1 MDHEN and CDR2 SYDVKM. The DNA for the CDR3 is TGTGCCAGCATCGGCGGGATAGGTCAGCCCCAGCATTTT. Translating it yields CASIGGIGQPQHF.

This sequence joins TRBV5-1 and TRBJ1-4; 10 bases are a match to TRBD1. The CDR3 has 16 residues. Looked up from germline, CDR1 is SGHRS and CDR2 is YFSETQ. V lost 4 bases and J lost 8; bases outside the gene matches: 11. CDR3 residues: CASSHLSTGGEEKLFF. CDR3 nucleotide sequence: TGCGCCAGCAGCCATCTCTCGACAGGGGGCGAGGAAAAACTGTTTTTT. The entire variable domain, with the rest obtained from reference TRBV5-1 and TRBJ1-4, is as follows: KAGVTQTPRYLIKTRGQQVTLSCSPISGHRSVSWYQQTPGQGLQFLFEYFSETQRNKGNFPGRFSGRQFSNSRSEMNVSTLELGDSALYLCASSHLSTGGEEKLFFGSGTQLSVL.

CDR3 loop: CASSLIRNHQPQHF. CDR3 in DNA: TGCGCCAGCAGCTTGATCAGGAATCATCAGCCCCAGCATTTT. The J gene is TRBJ1-5, the V gene TRBV5-1; D not resolved. The germline V gene has CDR1 SGHRS and CDR2 YFSETQ. CDR3 length: 14 residues. The V gene lost 1 base and the J gene lost 5 bases, with 10 bases spanning the gap.

The chain joins TRBV11-1 to TRBJ1-3, with no clear D. The V end lost 7 bases, the J end lost 4 bases, and 17 bases lay between the germline ends. The CDR3 has 15 amino acids. CDR1 and CDR2 from the germline V gene are SGHAT and FQDESV (reference sequence). The CDR3 DNA follows: TGTGCCAGCACCCTGGGAGCGCCAGGCGGAAACACCATATATTTT. It yields the protein CASTLGAPGGNTIYF.

The chain is built from TRBV3-1 (or the pseudogene TRBV3-2) and TRBJ1-1; D is uncertain. V lost 5 bases to trimming and J lost 1 base, with 14 bases between them. The CDR3 spans 15 residues. CDR1 LGHDT and CDR2 YNNKEL come from the germline V gene (reference sequence). CDR3 protein: CASSRNPRQNTEAFF. Written as DNA, the CDR3 is TGTGCCAGCAGCAGAAACCCTAGGCAGAACACTGAAGCTTTCTTT.

The J gene is TRBJ2-3, the V gene TRBV5-4, with 12 bases matching TRBD2. This CDR3 region has 15 residues. Germline values: CDR1 SGHNT, CDR2 YYREEE (reference sequence). V was pared by 7 bases and J by 5 bases, with 8 bases of the junction left unmatched. This chain's CDR3 is CASGLAGRRGDTQYF. DNA for the CDR3: TGTGCCAGCGGACTAGCGGGGCGGCGGGGAGATACGCAGTATTTT.

The chain combines TRBV6-4 with TRBJ2-1, with 16 bases lining up with TRBD2. The J segment lost 5 bases and the V segment lost 3 bases, leaving 4 bases of the junction unmatched. The CDR3 contains 17 residues. Germline values: CDR1 MRHNA, CDR2 SNTAGT. CDR3 DNA sequence: TGTGCCAGCAGTGAGGGACTAGCGGGGGGGCCCAACAATGAGCAGTTCTTC. It specifies CASSEGLAGGPNNEQFF.